A selection of T cell receptor beta chains follows, all from one sample in a study of shared clonotypes between healthy human individuals. Using immunoSEQ multiplex PCR, the repertoire was profiled, and TCRdb retains in-frame clones only, with some absent. The data contain about 2,200,000 clones, more than 85% of them singletons. The specimen sequenced was naive CD8+ T cells from PBMCs. Source of these receptors: a man aged 18 to 29 in good health. Some clones in this sample may be carry-over from other donors' samples. Each CDR3 is given with its conserved first and last residue.

j_gene | len | v_gene | CDR3aa
TRBJ2-2 | 18 | TRBV9 | CASSVATRGQGATGELFF
TRBJ2-7 | 14 | TRBV27 | CASRAQGGWGEQYF
TRBJ2-7 | 14 | TRBV7-9 | CASSPLRLPYEQYF
TRBJ1-2 | 17 | TRBV7-2 | CASSFLEGQSLFYGYTF
TRBJ1-5 | 16 | TRBV27 | CASSLTAGDLYQPQHF
TRBJ1-1 | 16 | TRBV5-8 | CASSMDRGRMNTEAFF
TRBJ2-3 | 17 | TRBV7-9 | CASRHQVSGSVPDTQYF
TRBJ1-4 | 14 | TRBV5-4 | CASSLGTGHEKLFF
TRBJ2-2 | 12 | TRBV30 | CAWRQGAGELFF
TRBJ2-1 | 13 | TRBV5-3 | CARSFRLYNEQFF
TRBJ2-3 | 12 | TRBV7-9 | CASSYGADTQYF
TRBJ2-7 | 15 | TRBV27 | CASSPVAGGVYEQYF
TRBJ1-5 | 16 | TRBV4-1 | CASSPQWGDTNQPQHF
TRBJ2-7 | 17 | TRBV10-3 | CAISEAAGALGGYEQYF
TRBJ1-1 | 17 | TRBV2 | CASSNLNRRAWDTEAFF
TRBJ2-5 | 14 | TRBV11-2 | CASKSRKVGETQYF
TRBJ2-7 | 14 | TRBV18 | CASSPGSRSYEQYF
TRBJ1-3 | 14 | TRBV2 | CASGSEYSGNTIYF
TRBJ2-1 | 16 | TRBV6-1 | CASSEVSQGPYNEQFF
TRBJ1-4 | 13 | TRBV7-6 | CASSSQGREKLFF
TRBJ1-2 | 16 | TRBV4-3 | CASSHSDWDGHYGYTF
TRBJ2-1 | 19 | TRBV12-2 | CASRLGGSGVLNPYNEQFF
TRBJ2-7 | 16 | TRBV9 | CASSGTSGTPGYEQYF
TRBJ2-7 | 14 | TRBV2 | CASGSGASSYEQYF
TRBJ2-2 | 17 | TRBV4-1 | CASSQTDRGRHTGELFF
TRBJ2-3 | 15 | TRBV9 | CASSVSGGGTDTQYF
TRBJ1-2 | 16 | TRBV9 | CASSVDWSGWQHGYTF
TRBJ2-7 | 12 | TRBV19 | CASSIGGYEQYF
TRBJ1-1 | 13 | TRBV12-5 | CASGLGLRTEAFF
TRBJ2-2 | 16 | TRBV10-2 | CASSVAPGWDTGELFF
TRBJ2-1 | 16 | TRBV9 | CASSVSGIRPYNEQFF